The clone carrying this T cell receptor beta chain was recorded a few times. Its target is not known. This sequence may be a read error, since a much larger clone differs from it by one base. TCRdb passed the multiplex PCR reads through MiXCR, listing each CDR3 protein once. The data contain roughly 70,000 distinct CDR3 sequences, 40% to 55% of them seen just once; the ten biggest clones take up roughly 8.1%. The entry originates in a study of breast tumors, draining lymph nodes, adjacent tissues. Broader study findings: The lymph node origin of tumor T cells was framed as consistent with a hypothesis, not demonstrated. Findings are consistent with lymph node origin and intratumoral expansion of most tumor T cells. Tumor TCR diversity was below lymph nodes but above nontumor tissue. Luminal-like breast cancer showed significantly greater tumor-nontumor repertoire similarity than basal-like breast cancer did.

The clonotype was recovered from a female donor with breast cancer. Some clones in this sample may be carry-over from other donors' samples. The sample consisted of breast tumor tissue.

In DNA form, the CDR3 reads TGCAGCGTTCCGCTACTAGCGGGAGCGTGTCGAGGGTCCTACAATGAGCAGCTCTTC. Protein sequence: CSVPLLAGACRGSYNEQLF. The chain combines TRBV29-1 with TRBJ2-1; 11 nucleotides match TRBD2. CDR3 length: 19 residues. Germline loops: CDR1 SQVTM, CDR2 ANQGSEA.